This entry lists 23 T cell receptor beta chains sequenced from one sample in a study of response to subunit inactivated influenza vaccine (dated by TCRdb to the late 2010s). The library was generated by RT-PCR. Sequencing used an Illumina HiSeq 2500. Through fastp at Q25 and MiXCR, TCRdb rebuilt clones from the public reads, retaining in-frame beta chains. All rows with the same CDR3 protein become a single entry with the most common DNA and genes. Within this sample are 450,000 to 700,000 distinct CDR3 sequences, with 14% of them counted one time only. The ten largest clones represent 11% of the sample. The sample consisted of PBMCs from blood, taken roughly 12 days after vaccination. These receptors all come from a man aged 50 or older who received an inactivated influenza vaccine. Donor details come from another sample of the same person, matched by shared clones.

This chain uses TRBV20-1 with TRBJ2-3, with 10 positions matching TRBD2. This CDR3 spans 16 amino acids. Germline CDR1 reads DFQATT; CDR2 reads SNEGSKA (reference sequence). V was clipped by 0 bases and J by 4 bases; unmatched bases: 7. CDR3 loop: CSARDFSGGLADTQYF. For the CDR3, the DNA is TGCAGTGCTAGAGATTTTAGCGGGGGGCTCGCAGATACGCAGTATTTT.

A few counts support this clonotype. The J gene is TRBJ2-1, the V gene TRBV6-1; 10 bases match TRBD2. V trimming: 6 bases; J trimming: 9 bases; junction bases outside the gene matches: 11. The V gene's germline CDR1 is MNHNS and CDR2 SASEGT. CDR3 size: 15 residues. The CDR3 DNA is TGTGCCAGCAGAAAGCGGGGGGGTGACGAGGGTGAGCAGTTCTTC. This translates into CASRKRGGDEGEQFF.

The CDR3 sequence is CASRFKGDSYEQYF. DNA of the CDR3: TGTGCCAGCAGATTCAAGGGGGACTCCTACGAGCAGTACTTC. The chain combines TRBV5-6 with TRBJ2-7; possible D gene TRBD1, 6 bases. V was cut by 5 bases and J by 0 bases, with 12 bases left in between. The V gene's germline CDR1 is SGHDT and CDR2 YYEEEE. The CDR3 runs to 14 residues.

A few counts support this clonotype. The chain links TRBV21-1 to TRBJ2-7. TRBV21-1 is given as a pseudogene. The CDR3 has 13 residues. The CDR3 reads CASSKGNSYEQYF. CDR3 bases: TGTGCCAGCAGCAAAGGGAACTCCTACGAGCAGTACTTC.

This clonotype appeared a few times. J is TRBJ1-2 and V is TRBV3-1; D possibly corresponds to TRBD1 (6 bases). Germline loops: CDR1 LGHDT, CDR2 YNNKEL (reference sequence). With 5 bases removed from V and 7 bases from J, the gap between germline ends came to 14 bases. This CDR3 has 13 residues. The CDR3 protein is CASSARTDGGYTF. The CDR3 nucleotides read TGTGCCAGCAGCGCCCGGACAGATGGTGGCTACACCTTC.

The V and J genes are TRBV10-3 and TRBJ1-5; D may be TRBD1 (5 bases). Germline V CDR1 and CDR2: ENHRY, SYGVKD. V gave up 7 bases and J gave up 1 base, with 8 bases separating them. The length of the CDR3 is 13 residues. The CDR3 loop reads CAINRDSNQPQHF. CDR3 DNA sequence: TGTGCCATCAATCGGGACAGCAATCAGCCCCAGCATTTT.

This clonotype has a handful of counts. This chain links TRBV6-2 or TRBV6-3 with TRBJ2-2; 11 nucleotides match TRBD2. J was trimmed by 6 bases and V by 2 bases; bases with no gene match: 5. The germline CDR1 and CDR2 sequences are MNHEY and SVGEGT. This CDR3 spans 16 amino acids. The CDR3 sequence: CASSYGLAGGAGELFF. CDR3 coding DNA: TGTGCCAGCAGTTACGGGCTAGCGGGAGGCGCCGGGGAGCTGTTTTTT.

This clonotype was observed at least ten times. Written as DNA, the CDR3 is TGCAGCGTCCTTAGCGGGCCATCCTACAATGAGCAGTTCTTC. Protein product: CSVLSGPSYNEQFF. The chain uses TRBV29-1 and TRBJ2-1, with 7 bases lining up with TRBD2. Trimming at V came to 6 bases and at J to 1 base, leaving 6 bases not matched to a gene. Germline values: CDR1 SQVTM, CDR2 ANQGSEA. This CDR3 spans 14 amino acids.

This sequence joins TRBV24-1 and TRBJ1-2; 7 nucleotides agree with TRBD1. CDR3 length equals 13 residues. The J segment lost 8 bases and the V segment lost 0 bases, leaving 2 bases of the junction unmatched. Germline V gene lookup returns CDR1 KGHDR and CDR2 SFDVKD. The CDR3 here is CATSDLTGDGYTF. The DNA for the CDR3 is TGTGCCACCAGTGATTTGACAGGGGACGGCTACACCTTC.

V gene TRBV20-1 combines with J gene TRBJ2-1, with TRBD2 identical over 11 bases. CDR1 is DFQATT and CDR2 is SNEGSKA in the germline V gene (reference sequence). V shed 5 bases and J 5 bases; nucleotides not matched to a gene: 5. The CDR3 is 14 amino acids. The CDR3 reads CSAGLAGGHNEQFF. The DNA of the CDR3 is TGCAGTGCTGGGCTAGCGGGGGGCCACAATGAGCAGTTCTTC.

The genes are TRBV7-2 and TRBJ2-1; the match to TRBD1 covers 9 bases. The CDR3 has 16 residues. CDR1 is SGHTA, CDR2 FQGNSA, per germline. With 5 bases clipped from V and 3 bases from J, the junction kept 8 bases outside the gene matches. The DNA of the CDR3 is TGTGCCAGCAGCCCGGGACAGGGCTCGTACTACAATGAGCAGTTCTTC. Amino acid sequence: CASSPGQGSYYNEQFF.

The chain joins TRBV12-3 or TRBV12-4 to TRBJ2-2, with D unresolved. Deletions cut 3 bases from V and 1 base from J, with 6 bases between. The CDR3 loop spans 14 amino acids. The CDR3 loop is CASSFVLNTGELFF. CDR3 DNA: TGTGCCAGCAGTTTTGTGCTGAACACCGGGGAGCTGTTTTTT.

There are a few counts of this clonotype. The chain has TRBV11-3 and TRBJ2-1; TRBD2 matches 8 bases. The V gene end was trimmed by 4 bases and the J gene end by 2 bases; junction bases not matched to a gene: 7. Per germline, CDR1 SGHNT and CDR2 YENEEA. The length of the CDR3 is 16 residues. CDR3 DNA: TGTGCCAGCAGCTCGAACCGGGGGGGCGCCTACAATGAGCAGTTCTTC. This translates into CASSSNRGGAYNEQFF.

V gene TRBV24-1 combines with J gene TRBJ2-3, with 14 bases fitting TRBD2. The V gene's germline CDR1 is KGHDR and CDR2 SFDVKD. The CDR3 extends over 16 amino acids. V lost 4 bases to trimming and J lost 14 bases; unmatched junction nucleotides: 13. The chain's CDR3 is CATSDSGLAGGRRLYF. The CDR3 DNA reads as TGTGCCACCAGTGACTCCGGACTAGCGGGAGGCCGTCGGTTGTATTTT.

This clonotype came up many times. The chain carries TRBV20-1 and TRBJ2-1; TRBD2 matches 12 bases. Trimming cost V 6 bases and J 4 bases; bases outside gene matches: 4. The CDR3 sequence is 14 residues long. Germline V lookup: CDR1 DFQATT, CDR2 SNEGSKA (reference sequence). CDR3 in DNA: TGCAGTGCAGCCGGACTAGCGGGATACAATGAGCAGTTCTTC. This sequence encodes CSAAGLAGYNEQFF.

The gene calls are TRBV7-8 and TRBJ2-1, with D possibly being TRBD2 (6 bases). CDR3 size: 16 residues. Trimming cost V 0 bases and J 2 bases, with 11 bases left between them. Germline lookup yields CDR1 SGHVS and CDR2 FQNEAQ. CDR3 residues: CASSLAAGSAYNEQFF. For the CDR3, the DNA is TGTGCCAGCAGCTTAGCTGCGGGATCAGCCTACAATGAGCAGTTCTTC.

In its sample, this clonotype was seen a few times. V gene TRBV20-1 combines with J gene TRBJ2-1; D is perhaps TRBD2 (5 bases). V was trimmed by 0 bases and J by 6 bases, leaving 12 bases between them. The CDR3 consists of 14 residues. Germline V lookup: CDR1 DFQATT, CDR2 SNEGSKA (reference sequence). This CDR3 is CSARDRGEPNEQFF. DNA of the CDR3: TGCAGTGCTAGAGATCGGGGAGAACCCAATGAGCAGTTCTTC.

This clonotype was detected only once. Sequence at one end of the junction differs from germline and may be a read error. The V gene is TRBV15, the J gene TRBJ2-1, with D perhaps TRBD1 (5 bases). The CDR3 consists of 15 residues. The germline gives CDR1 LNHNV, CDR2 YYDKDF (reference sequence). The CDR3 here is CATSRVPGLYTEQFF. The CDR3 coding sequence is TGTGCCACCAGCAGAGTGCCAGGGCTGTACACTGAGCAGTTCTTC.

The chain links TRBV12-3 or TRBV12-4 to TRBJ1-3; perhaps TRBD1 as D (5 bases). V lost 3 bases to trimming and J lost 0 bases, with 15 bases between them. This CDR3 has 17 residues. CDR3 bases: TGTGCCAGCAGTTTTACAGGAGGGGCTATCTCTGGAAACACCATATATTTT. Encoded protein: CASSFTGGAISGNTIYF.

This clonotype was seen many times. J is TRBJ2-3 and V is TRBV14; the D gene is possibly TRBD1 (5 bases). The CDR3 runs to 14 residues. V was pared by 5 bases and J by 2 bases, with 11 bases between. Per germline, CDR1 SGHDN and CDR2 FVKESK. CDR3 in amino acids: CASSDSAHTDTQYF. The CDR3 nucleotides are TGTGCCAGCAGCGACAGTGCGCACACAGATACGCAGTATTTT.

The chain uses TRBV7-9 and TRBJ2-7, with a weak D call TRBD2 (5 bases). The CDR3 consists of 11 residues. The germline gives CDR1 SEHNR, CDR2 FQNEAQ (reference sequence). Trimming shortened V by 3 bases and J by 6 bases, and 6 bases separated the two germline ends. This chain's CDR3 is CASSFGVEQYF. The CDR3, as DNA: TGTGCCAGCAGCTTCGGGGTCGAGCAGTACTTC. Full variable domain (rest looked up from reference TRBV7-9 and TRBJ2-7): DTGVSQNPRHKITKRGQNVTFRCDPISEHNRLYWYRQTLGQGPEFLTYFQNEAQLEKSRLLSDRFSAERPKGSFSTLEIQRTEQGDSAMYLCASSFGVEQYFGPGTRLTVT.

This clonotype came up many times. This sequence joins TRBV12-3 or TRBV12-4 and TRBJ1-1; 8 bases fit TRBD1. This CDR3 has 14 amino acids. V was pared by 5 bases and J by 5 bases, with 7 bases of the junction left unmatched. For the CDR3, the DNA is TGTGCCAGCAGTCCCACAGGGGGTAGTACTGAAGCTTTCTTT. Its protein product is CASSPTGGSTEAFF.

This clonotype was detected only a few times. The rearrangement joins TRBV30 to TRBJ2-1, with D uncertain. Germline V gene data show CDR1 as GTSNPN and CDR2 as SVGIG (reference sequence). The CDR3 is 13 residues long. The ends were cut back, 3 bases at V and 0 bases at J, with 6 bases in the middle. The CDR3 bases are TGTGCCTGGAGGCAGAGCTCCTACAATGAGCAGTTCTTC. It codes for CAWRQSSYNEQFF. The variable domain in full, with the rest retrieved from reference TRBV30 and TRBJ2-1, is SQTIHQWPATLVQPVGSPLSLECTVEGTSNPNLYWYRQAAGRGLQLLFYSVGIGQISSEVPQNLSASRPQDRQFILSSKKLLLSDSGFYLCAWRQSSYNEQFFGPGTRLTVL.